These 4 T cell receptor beta chains originate from one sample sequenced in a study of glioma-infiltrating T cells. Amplification of TCR alpha and beta CDR3 regions from RNA used iRepertoire nested multiplex PCR. One entry per CDR3 protein results from TCRdb running MiXCR on the multiplex PCR reads. This sample has 40,000 or so distinct CDR3 sequences, with 20% to 25% found just once. The sample consisted of glioma tissue, nonneoplastic brain tissue, or PBMCs (not recorded which). These receptors were collected from a human donor with low-grade glioma or glioblastoma, undergoing nonglioma brain surgery, or in good health (not recorded which).

There are many counts of this clonotype. The genes are TRBV4-1 and TRBJ2-3; D is ambiguous. The CDR3 consists of 15 residues. The V end was cut by 0 bases, the J end by 1 base, with 8 bases between. Looked up from germline, CDR1 is MGHRA and CDR2 is YSYEKL. The CDR3 nucleotides are TGCGCCAGCAGCCAAGATCCCGGGCGCACAGATACGCAGTATTTT. This codes for CASSQDPGRTDTQYF.

This clonotype was seen a handful of times. V is TRBV5-4 and J is TRBJ2-7, with TRBD2 matching over 9 bases. The CDR3 loop spans 13 amino acids. Germline lookup yields CDR1 SGHNT and CDR2 YYREEE (reference sequence). V dropped 5 bases and J dropped 4; count of bases not matched to a gene: 4. The CDR3 DNA follows: TGTGCCAGCAGACCACTAGCGGGTTACGAGCAGTACTTC. As protein: CASRPLAGYEQYF. The whole variable domain, filled in from reference TRBV5-4 and TRBJ2-7, reads ETGVTQSPTHLIKTRGQQVTLRCSSQSGHNTVSWYQQALGQGPQFIFQYYREEENGRGNFPPRFSGLQFPNYSSELNVNALELDDSALYLCASRPLAGYEQYFGPGTRLTVT.

V usage is TRBV19 and J usage is TRBJ2-7, with a possible D match to TRBD2 (6 bases). The CDR3 length is 14 residues. The germline CDR1 and CDR2 sequences are LNHDA and SQIVND (reference sequence). With 3 bases removed from V and 1 base from J, the gap between germline ends came to 10 bases. This chain's CDR3 is CASSISGESYEQYF. CDR3 nucleotide sequence: TGTGCCAGTAGTATCTCGGGGGAATCCTACGAGCAGTACTTC.

This clonotype was recorded many times. The gene calls are TRBV2 and TRBJ2-1, with a possible D match to TRBD1 (5 bases). The CDR3 covers 13 residues. CDR1 is SNHLY, CDR2 FYNNEI, per germline. V gave up 6 bases and J gave up 4 bases, with 10 bases separating them. The CDR3 DNA sequence: TGTGCCAGCAGCCGGACACTTTACAATGAGCAGTTCTTC. As protein: CASSRTLYNEQFF.